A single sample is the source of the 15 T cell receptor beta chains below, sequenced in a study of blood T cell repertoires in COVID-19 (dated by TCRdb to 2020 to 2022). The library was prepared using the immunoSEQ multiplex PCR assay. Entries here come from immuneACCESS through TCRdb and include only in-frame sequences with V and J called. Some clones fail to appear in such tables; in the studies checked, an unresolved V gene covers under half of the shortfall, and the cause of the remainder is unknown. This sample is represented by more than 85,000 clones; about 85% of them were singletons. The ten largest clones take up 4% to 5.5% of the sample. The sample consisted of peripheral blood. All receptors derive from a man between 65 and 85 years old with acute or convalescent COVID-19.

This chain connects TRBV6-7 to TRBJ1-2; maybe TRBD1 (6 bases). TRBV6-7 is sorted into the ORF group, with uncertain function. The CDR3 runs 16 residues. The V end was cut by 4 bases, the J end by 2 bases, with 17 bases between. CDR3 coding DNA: TGTGCCAGCAGTTCCCCTAGACAGGCGAACAACTATGGCTACACCTTC. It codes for CASSSPRQANNYGYTF.

The CDR3 DNA reads TGTGCCAGCAGCCCGATAAGGGGGGACAGGCAGTTCTTC. Translating it yields CASSPIRGDRQFF. The chain employs TRBV11-2 and TRBJ2-1, with a possible D match to TRBD1 (7 bases). Trimming removed 5 bases from V and 12 bases from J, with 17 bases in between. Germline V gene lookup returns CDR1 SGHAT and CDR2 FQNNGV. The CDR3 runs to 13 residues.

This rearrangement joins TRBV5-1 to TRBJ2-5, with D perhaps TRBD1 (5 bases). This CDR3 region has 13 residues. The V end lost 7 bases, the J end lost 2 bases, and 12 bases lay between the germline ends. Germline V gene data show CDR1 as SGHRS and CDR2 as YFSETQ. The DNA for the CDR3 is TGCGCCAGCTCATGGGGCTCGCAAGAGACCCAGTACTTC. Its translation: CASSWGSQETQYF.

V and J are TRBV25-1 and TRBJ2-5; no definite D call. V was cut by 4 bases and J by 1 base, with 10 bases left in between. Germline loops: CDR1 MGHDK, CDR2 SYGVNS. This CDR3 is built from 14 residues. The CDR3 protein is CASSVPGSQETQYF. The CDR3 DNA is TGTGCCAGCAGTGTTCCCGGTTCCCAAGAGACCCAGTACTTC. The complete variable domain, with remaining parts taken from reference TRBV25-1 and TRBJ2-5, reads EADIYQTPRYLVIGTGKKITLECSQTMGHDKMYWYQQDPGMELHLIHYSYGVNSTEKGDLSSESTVSRIRTEHFPLTLESARPSHTSQYLCASSVPGSQETQYFGPGTRLLVL.

The CDR3 region is CASSFMGWNQPQHF. CDR3 nucleotides: TGTGCCAGCAGTTTCATGGGCTGGAATCAGCCCCAGCATTTT. The chain combines TRBV28 with TRBJ1-5; D ambiguous. The V gene's germline CDR1 is MDHEN and CDR2 SYDVKM. V was shortened by 3 bases and J by 4 bases, with 10 bases between the two germline ends. This CDR3 has 14 residues.

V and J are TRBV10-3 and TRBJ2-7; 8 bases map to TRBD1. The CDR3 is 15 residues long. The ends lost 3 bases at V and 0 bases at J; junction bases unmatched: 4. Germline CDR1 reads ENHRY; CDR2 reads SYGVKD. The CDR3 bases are TGTGCCATCAGTGACGTGACAGGGGACTCCTACGAGCAGTACGTC. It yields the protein CAISDVTGDSYEQYV.

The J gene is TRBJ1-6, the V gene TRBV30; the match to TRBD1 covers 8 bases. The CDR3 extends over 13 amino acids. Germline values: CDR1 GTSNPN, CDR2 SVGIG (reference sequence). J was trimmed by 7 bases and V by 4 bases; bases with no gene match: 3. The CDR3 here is CAWNRGGNSPLHF. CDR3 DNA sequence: TGTGCCTGGAACAGGGGGGGAAATTCACCCCTCCACTTT.

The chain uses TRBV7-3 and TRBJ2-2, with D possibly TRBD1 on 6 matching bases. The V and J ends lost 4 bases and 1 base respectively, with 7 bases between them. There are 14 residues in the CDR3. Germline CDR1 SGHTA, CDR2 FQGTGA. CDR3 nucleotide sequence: TGTGCCAGCAGCTCGACAGGGAACACCGGGGAGCTGTTTTTT. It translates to CASSSTGNTGELFF.

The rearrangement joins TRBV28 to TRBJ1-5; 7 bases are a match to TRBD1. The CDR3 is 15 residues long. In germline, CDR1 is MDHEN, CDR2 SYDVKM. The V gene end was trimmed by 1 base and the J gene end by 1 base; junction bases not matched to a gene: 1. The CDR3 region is CASSLSTGSNQPQHF. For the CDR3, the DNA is TGTGCCAGCAGTTTATCGACAGGGAGCAATCAGCCCCAGCATTTT.

The chain's CDR3 is CASSLEGLPTDTQYF. The DNA for the CDR3 is TGTGCCAGCAGCTTGGAAGGACTACCTACAGATACGCAGTATTTT. The gene calls are TRBV5-4 and TRBJ2-3; tentatively, D is TRBD2 (6 bases). Germline V lookup: CDR1 SGHNT, CDR2 YYREEE (reference sequence). CDR3 length: 15 residues. V was trimmed by 0 bases and J by 3 bases, leaving 11 bases between them.

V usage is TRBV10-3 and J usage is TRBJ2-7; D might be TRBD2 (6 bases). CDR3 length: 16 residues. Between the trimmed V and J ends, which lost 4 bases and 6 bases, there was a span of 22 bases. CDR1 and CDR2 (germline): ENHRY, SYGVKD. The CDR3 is CAISGVDGRRGGEQYF. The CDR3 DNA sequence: TGTGCCATCAGTGGCGTGGATGGCAGGAGGGGAGGCGAGCAGTACTTC.

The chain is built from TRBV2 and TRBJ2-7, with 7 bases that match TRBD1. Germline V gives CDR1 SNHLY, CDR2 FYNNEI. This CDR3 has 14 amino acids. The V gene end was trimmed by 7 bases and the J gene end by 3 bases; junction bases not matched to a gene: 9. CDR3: CASTQTGILYEQYF. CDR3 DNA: TGTGCCAGCACTCAGACAGGGATACTCTACGAGCAGTACTTC. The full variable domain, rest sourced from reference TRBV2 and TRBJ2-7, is EPEVTQTPSHQVTQMGQEVILRCVPISNHLYFYWYRQILGQKVEFLVSFYNNEISEKSEIFDDQFSVERPDGSNFTLKIRSTKLEDSAMYFCASTQTGILYEQYFGPGTRLTVT.

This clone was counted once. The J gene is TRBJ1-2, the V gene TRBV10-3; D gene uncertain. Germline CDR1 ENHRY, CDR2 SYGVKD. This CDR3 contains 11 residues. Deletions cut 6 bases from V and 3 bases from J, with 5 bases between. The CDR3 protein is CAIRGDYGYTF. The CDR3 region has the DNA TGTGCCATCAGGGGAGACTATGGCTACACCTTC.

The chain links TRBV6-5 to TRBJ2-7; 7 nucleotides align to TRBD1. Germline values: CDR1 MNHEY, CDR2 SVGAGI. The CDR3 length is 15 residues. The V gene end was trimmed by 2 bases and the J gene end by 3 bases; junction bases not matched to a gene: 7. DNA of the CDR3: TGTGCCAGCAGTTACAGGGATACAGGGGACTACGAGCAGTACTTC. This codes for CASSYRDTGDYEQYF.

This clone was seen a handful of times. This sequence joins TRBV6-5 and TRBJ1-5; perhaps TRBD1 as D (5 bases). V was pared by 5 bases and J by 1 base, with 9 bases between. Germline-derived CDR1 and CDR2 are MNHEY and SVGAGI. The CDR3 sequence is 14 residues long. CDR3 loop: CASSIKGSNQPQHF. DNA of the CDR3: TGTGCCAGCAGTATCAAGGGGAGCAATCAGCCCCAGCATTTT.